These 19 T cell receptor beta chains were all obtained from the same sample, sequenced in a study of cytomegalovirus exposure and HLA in healthy donors. The PCR employed 60 Vbeta primers together with 13 Jbeta primers. Clones were read by immunoSEQ multiplex PCR, and TCRdb kept only the in-frame ones, dropping some. The table shows approximately 90,000 clones, with 75% to 80% occurring only once. Sequencing used PBMCs. Receptor source: a man in his thirties or forties in good health and CMV-seronegative.

The chain employs TRBV19 and TRBJ2-1; 8 bases fit TRBD2. With 3 bases clipped from V and 7 bases from J, the junction kept 5 bases outside the gene matches. The CDR3 is 14 residues long. Germline V gene sequence: CDR1 LNHDA, CDR2 SQIVND (reference sequence). The CDR3 nucleotides read TGTGCCAGTAGTATGGCTAGCGGGTTTAATGAGCAGTTCTTC. It is translated as CASSMASGFNEQFF. The entire variable domain, with the rest obtained from reference TRBV19 and TRBJ2-1, is as follows: DGGITQSPKYLFRKEGQNVTLSCEQNLNHDAMYWYRQDPGQGLRLIYYSQIVNDFQKGDIAEGYSVSREKKESFPLTVTSAQKNPTAFYLCASSMASGFNEQFFGPGTRLTVL.

The chain carries TRBV25-1 and TRBJ2-7, with D tentatively TRBD2 (5 bases). Germline CDR1 is MGHDK and CDR2 is SYGVNS. The V and J ends lost 3 bases and 2 bases respectively, with 5 bases between them. The CDR3 extends over 12 amino acids. Written as DNA, the CDR3 is TGTGCCAGCAGTGAGACTACCTACGAGCAGTACTTC. It translates to CASSETTYEQYF.

The V and J genes are TRBV4-1 and TRBJ1-5, with D unclear. CDR3 length equals 14 residues. The germline V gene encodes CDR1 MGHRA and CDR2 YSYEKL. Trimming pared 3 bases from V and 6 bases from J, leaving 12 bases between. Here the CDR3 reads CASSHRSSGQPQHF. Here the CDR3 DNA reads TGCGCCAGCAGCCATAGGAGTTCGGGTCAGCCCCAGCATTTT.

The chain is built from TRBV30 and TRBJ1-6; D gene ambiguous. V lost 0 bases and J 7 bases, leaving 7 bases between the germline ends. There are 13 residues in the CDR3. Per germline, CDR1 GTSNPN and CDR2 SVGIG (reference sequence). The CDR3 here is CAWSVTENSPLHF. The CDR3, as DNA: TGTGCCTGGAGTGTAACAGAAAATTCACCCCTCCACTTT. Full variable domain (rest looked up from reference TRBV30 and TRBJ1-6): SQTIHQWPATLVQPVGSPLSLECTVEGTSNPNLYWYRQAAGRGLQLLFYSVGIGQISSEVPQNLSASRPQDRQFILSSKKLLLSDSGFYLCAWSVTENSPLHFGNGTRLTVT.

V gene TRBV7-9 combines with J gene TRBJ2-2, with a weak D call TRBD1 (6 bases). The CDR3 consists of 13 residues. From germline, CDR1 is SEHNR and CDR2 FQNEAQ (reference sequence). V dropped 11 bases and J dropped 6 bases, with 16 bases sitting between them. CDR3 amino acids: CAAKRGSAGELFF. CDR3 in DNA: TGTGCCGCCAAGAGGGGGTCGGCCGGGGAGCTGTTTTTT.

The table lists this clone with a few counts. The chain employs TRBV5-1 and TRBJ1-2; a weak D match, TRBD1 (6 bases). The CDR3 totals 15 residues. Trimming took off 0 bases at V and 4 bases at J, with 13 bases between the two ends. From germline, CDR1 is SGHRS and CDR2 YFSETQ. For the CDR3, the DNA is TGCGCCAGCAGCTTGGTACCAGGGGTTGGCTATGGCTACACCTTC. It codes for CASSLVPGVGYGYTF.

The V and J genes are TRBV5-1 and TRBJ1-1, with 11 positions matching TRBD1. With V trimmed by 4 bases and J by 2 bases, 13 bases remained unmatched. This CDR3 spans 18 amino acids. Per the germline V gene, CDR1 is SGHRS and CDR2 is YFSETQ. This CDR3 reads CASSDRTGGMSFNTEAFF. The CDR3 region has the DNA TGCGCCAGCAGCGACCGGACAGGGGGCATGTCATTCAACACTGAAGCTTTCTTT.

This chain joins TRBV18 and TRBJ1-3; D gene ambiguous. Germline V gene sequence: CDR1 KGHSH, CDR2 LQKENI. CDR3 length equals 14 residues. Trimming removed 3 bases from V and 1 base from J, with 7 bases in between. CDR3 amino acids: CASSPGSSGNTIYF. CDR3 coding DNA: TGTGCCAGCTCACCCGGGAGTTCTGGAAACACCATATATTTT. The full variable domain, with the rest looked up from reference TRBV18 and TRBJ1-3, is NAGVMQNPRHLVRRRGQEARLRCSPMKGHSHVYWYRQLPEEGLKFMVYLQKENIIDESGMPKERFSAEFPKEGPSILRIQQVVRGDSAAYFCASSPGSSGNTIYFGEGSWLTVV.

This sequence joins TRBV2 and TRBJ1-1; no reliable D call. The CDR3 has 12 residues. Germline loops: CDR1 SNHLY, CDR2 FYNNEI. DNA of the CDR3: TGTGCGAACCGGCGGGTGAACACTGAAGCTTTCTTT. It yields the protein CANRRVNTEAFF.

This chain uses TRBV6-5 with TRBJ2-2; a possible D gene is TRBD2 (5 bases). From germline, CDR1 is MNHEY and CDR2 SVGAGI. The V and J ends lost 7 bases and 0 bases respectively, with 6 bases between them. CDR3 length equals 13 residues. DNA for the CDR3: TGTGCCAGCACTAGCCCGAACACCGGGGAGCTGTTTTTT. Residues: CASTSPNTGELFF.

The chain uses TRBV6-1 and TRBJ2-3, with TRBD1 matching 7 bases. The junction had 7 bases not matched to a gene; V was cut back by 3 bases and J by 4 bases. The CDR3 loop spans 15 amino acids. CDR1 and CDR2 (germline): MNHNS, SASEGT. This CDR3 is CASSEQTGRADTQYF. The DNA for the CDR3 is TGTGCCAGCAGTGAGCAGACAGGGCGGGCAGATACGCAGTATTTT.

This clone appeared a few times. The DNA for the CDR3 is TGTGCCAGCAGCTTAAGACTAGCGGGAGGGTACTACAATGAGCAGTTCTTC. Protein sequence: CASSLRLAGGYYNEQFF. V gene TRBV7-6 combines with J gene TRBJ2-1; 14 nucleotides agree with TRBD2. This CDR3 comprises 17 residues. Germline V CDR1 and CDR2: SGHVS, FNYEAQ. With V trimmed by 2 bases and J by 3 bases, 3 bases remained unmatched.

A note on this clone: Sequence at one end of the junction differs from germline and may be a read error. V usage is TRBV7-9 and J usage is TRBJ2-7; D remains ambiguous. Germline CDR1 SEHNR, CDR2 FQNEAQ (reference sequence). The CDR3 length is 13 residues. CDR3 protein: CSSSLLSGYEQYF. CDR3 DNA sequence: TGTTCCAGCAGCTTATTATCGGGCTACGAGCAGTACTTC.

This clone was detected a few times. The chain couples TRBV5-8 to TRBJ2-5; 9 nucleotides match TRBD2. The V gene end was trimmed by 1 base and the J gene end by 2 bases; junction bases not matched to a gene: 6. Germline CDR1 reads SGHTS; CDR2 reads YDEGEE. CDR3 length: 16 residues. The CDR3 nucleotides read TGTGCCAGCAGCTTGTTGGGGCGGGGGGGGCAAGAGACCCAGTACTTC. Translating gives CASSLLGRGGQETQYF.

This chain uses TRBV27 with TRBJ1-5; D unresolved. Trimming pared 5 bases from V and 9 bases from J, leaving 14 bases between. In germline, CDR1 is MNHEY, CDR2 SMNVEV (reference sequence). The CDR3 runs 13 residues. CDR3 in DNA: TGTGCCAGCAGTAAGACTACTAGGCCGCCCCAGCATTTT. It is translated as CASSKTTRPPQHF.

The rearrangement uses TRBV28 and TRBJ2-7, with TRBD2 matching over 8 bases. Germline lookup yields CDR1 MDHEN and CDR2 SYDVKM. After removal of 1 base from V and 6 bases from J, the junction contained 5 bases not matched to a gene. The CDR3 extends over 14 amino acids. The CDR3 loop is CASSLSSGRGEQYF. CDR3 DNA: TGTGCCAGCAGTTTATCGAGCGGGAGAGGCGAGCAGTACTTC.

The gene calls are TRBV27 and TRBJ2-7, with 12 bases matching TRBD2. With V trimmed by 4 bases and J by 5 bases, 6 bases remained unmatched. The CDR3 runs 15 residues. The germline V gene encodes CDR1 MNHEY and CDR2 SMNVEV (reference sequence). CDR3 coding DNA: TGTGCCAGCAGTTATCGGACTAGCGGGGACCACGAGCAGTACTTC. Translating it yields CASSYRTSGDHEQYF.

J is TRBJ2-3 and V is TRBV5-6; 11 bases line up with TRBD2. The trim removed 0 bases at V and 8 bases at J, leaving 11 bases unmatched. The CDR3 is made up of 17 amino acids. Looked up from germline, CDR1 is SGHDT and CDR2 is YYEEEE. CDR3 sequence: CASSLARLAGWSGTQYF. Here the CDR3 DNA reads TGTGCCAGCAGCTTGGCCCGACTAGCGGGATGGTCTGGTACGCAGTATTTT.

The chain is built from TRBV7-8 and TRBJ1-5, with 8 bases lining up with TRBD1. This CDR3 comprises 15 residues. Germline V gene sequence: CDR1 SGHVS, CDR2 FQNEAQ. Trimming cost V 0 bases and J 4 bases; bases outside gene matches: 2. The CDR3 DNA is TGTGCCAGCAGCTTAGCCAGGGGGCCTAATCAGCCCCAGCATTTT. Amino acids: CASSLARGPNQPQHF.